This T cell receptor beta chain derives from a study of a mutant IDH1 vaccine in newly diagnosed glioma. As for the study in general: Patients began vaccination 4-6 weeks after radiotherapy alone, or with temozolomide cycles. Every participant had undergone radiotherapy, temozolomide, or both before, and most underwent both.

Regarding this clone: Its antigen is not identified.

Profiling relied on immunoSEQ multiplex PCR, and the TCRdb table lists in-frame clones only, not all of them. The sample consists of about 46,000 clones, 85% to 95% of them appearing once. The CDR3 totals 15 residues. V was cut by 5 bases and J by 1 base, with 14 bases left in between. CDR1 is SGHTA and CDR2 is FQGNSA in the germline V gene. Time point reported: week 35, safety follow-up. Doses comprised 300 ug of mutant IDH1 20-mer peptide each, plus topical imiquimod. This clonotype originated in a man aged 45-65 years with glioma. This chain links TRBV7-2 with TRBJ2-5, with D unresolved. Source: PBMCs, taken from a glioma patient whose treatment included an IDH1 peptide vaccine. CDR3 in amino acids: CASSRRTDSQETQYF. The CDR3 DNA is TGTGCCAGCAGCCGTCGCACAGACTCCCAAGAGACCCAGTACTTC.